This T cell receptor (beta chain) was retrieved from a study of long-term antiretroviral therapy in people with HIV. With 4 bases removed from V and 3 bases from J, the gap between germline ends came to 9 bases. The CDR3 totals 13 residues. Germline CDR1 reads SGHVS; CDR2 reads FQNEAQ. Investigators performed immunoSEQ version v3.0 at survey level. Method: immunoSEQ multiplex PCR; TCRdb's copy keeps in-frame clones and lacks some. The table shows about 25,000 clones, with about 83% occurring only once. All participants with HIV were treated in the United States. The cryopreserved samples used held roughly 0.9-11 million PBMC prior to extraction of DNA.

The clonotype originates from a man between 18 and 29 years old with HIV. The rearrangement links TRBV7-8 to TRBJ1-1; no clear D gene. Sample: unsorted PBMCs, taken 3 years after starting antiretroviral therapy. The DNA of the CDR3 is TGTGCCAGCAGCTCGCAGTGGGACACTGAAGCTTTCTTT. It specifies CASSSQWDTEAFF.